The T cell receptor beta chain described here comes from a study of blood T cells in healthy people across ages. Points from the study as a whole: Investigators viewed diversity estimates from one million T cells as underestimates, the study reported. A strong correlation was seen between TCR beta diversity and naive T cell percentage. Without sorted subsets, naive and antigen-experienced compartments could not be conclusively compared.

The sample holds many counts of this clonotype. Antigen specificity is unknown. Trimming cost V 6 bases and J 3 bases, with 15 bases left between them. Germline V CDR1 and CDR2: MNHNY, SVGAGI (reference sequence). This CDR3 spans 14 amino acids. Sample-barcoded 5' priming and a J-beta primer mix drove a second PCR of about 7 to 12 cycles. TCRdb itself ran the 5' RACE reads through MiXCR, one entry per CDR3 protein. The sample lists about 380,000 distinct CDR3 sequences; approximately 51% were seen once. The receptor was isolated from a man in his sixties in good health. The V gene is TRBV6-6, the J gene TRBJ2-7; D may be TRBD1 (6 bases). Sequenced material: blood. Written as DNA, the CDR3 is TGTGCCAGCAGCCCACAGGGTTCACTCTACGAGCAGTACTTC. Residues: CASSPQGSLYEQYF.